This is a list of T cell receptor beta chains from one sample in a study of cytomegalovirus exposure and HLA in healthy donors. Sequencing was performed with immunoSEQ multiplex PCR; in TCRdb, only in-frame clones are kept and a portion is missing. The table includes about 180,000 clones, 77% detected once. The specimen sequenced was PBMCs. Every receptor here comes from a man aged 18 to 35 in good health and CMV-seronegative. CDR3s include the opening cysteine and the closing phenylalanine or tryptophan. Each record gives: V gene, D gene, CDR3 protein. A D gene is named only where the DNA matches it firmly.

TRBV7-6 | TRBD2 | CASSTRRGGLNEQFF
TRBV2 | NA | CASILTESYEQYF
TRBV20-1 | NA | CSARGGYEQYF
TRBV7-9 | TRBD1 | CASSFRQGKEKLFF
TRBV6-6 | TRBD1 | CASSRGQGLEQYF
TRBV9 | NA | CASSDSGLGSNEQFF
TRBV5-1 | NA | CASSLRWRDASQETQYF
TRBV5-1 | TRBD1 | CASSTKAGTGFHEQYF
TRBV18 | NA | CASSPRGVSPLHF
TRBV15 | TRBD2 | CATSRDSGGGEQYF
TRBV7-3 | NA | CASSLQGGGRYEQYF
TRBV29-1 | NA | CSVQLGGTQYF
TRBV7-2 | TRBD1 | CASSFSGTGIPYYNEQYF
TRBV6-5 | NA | CASSYSTGGSLYGYTF
TRBV4-3 | NA | CASSRGGDTEAFF
TRBV2 | TRBD2 | CASSEYMGLASNEQFF
TRBV16 | NA | CASSQFLSPLHF
TRBV7-2 | TRBD1 | CASSLAGGQGAKEQYF
TRBV29-1 | TRBD1 | CSVHRGGYGYTF
TRBV11-2 | NA | CASSLAYEQFF
TRBV29-1 | TRBD1 | CSVDRVIGQGSYNEQFF
TRBV12-5 | TRBD1 | CASGGRVGQGAETQYF
TRBV11-3 | NA | CASSLRDMYNEQFF
TRBV4-3 | TRBD2 | CASSQDPFRAGGRQETQYF
TRBV2 | NA | CASRWDITYEQYF
TRBV25-1 | NA | CASSGSTVSSYNEQFF
TRBV2 | NA | CASSGGLGGSTDTQYF
TRBV5-1 | TRBD2 | CASSLTSGQETQYF
TRBV7-9 | NA | CASSLGRFNEKLFF
TRBV7-9 | NA | CASSLGTSYGYTF
TRBV5-1 | TRBD2 | CASSLGGLGEETQYF
TRBV19 | TRBD1 | CASSRVPGGNYGYTF
TRBV5-4 | NA | CASSLTSATGELFF
TRBV30 | NA | CAWSWLYGYTF
TRBV6-5 | NA | CASSYAGTSYGYTF
TRBV5-6 | NA | CASSLMLASANQETQYF